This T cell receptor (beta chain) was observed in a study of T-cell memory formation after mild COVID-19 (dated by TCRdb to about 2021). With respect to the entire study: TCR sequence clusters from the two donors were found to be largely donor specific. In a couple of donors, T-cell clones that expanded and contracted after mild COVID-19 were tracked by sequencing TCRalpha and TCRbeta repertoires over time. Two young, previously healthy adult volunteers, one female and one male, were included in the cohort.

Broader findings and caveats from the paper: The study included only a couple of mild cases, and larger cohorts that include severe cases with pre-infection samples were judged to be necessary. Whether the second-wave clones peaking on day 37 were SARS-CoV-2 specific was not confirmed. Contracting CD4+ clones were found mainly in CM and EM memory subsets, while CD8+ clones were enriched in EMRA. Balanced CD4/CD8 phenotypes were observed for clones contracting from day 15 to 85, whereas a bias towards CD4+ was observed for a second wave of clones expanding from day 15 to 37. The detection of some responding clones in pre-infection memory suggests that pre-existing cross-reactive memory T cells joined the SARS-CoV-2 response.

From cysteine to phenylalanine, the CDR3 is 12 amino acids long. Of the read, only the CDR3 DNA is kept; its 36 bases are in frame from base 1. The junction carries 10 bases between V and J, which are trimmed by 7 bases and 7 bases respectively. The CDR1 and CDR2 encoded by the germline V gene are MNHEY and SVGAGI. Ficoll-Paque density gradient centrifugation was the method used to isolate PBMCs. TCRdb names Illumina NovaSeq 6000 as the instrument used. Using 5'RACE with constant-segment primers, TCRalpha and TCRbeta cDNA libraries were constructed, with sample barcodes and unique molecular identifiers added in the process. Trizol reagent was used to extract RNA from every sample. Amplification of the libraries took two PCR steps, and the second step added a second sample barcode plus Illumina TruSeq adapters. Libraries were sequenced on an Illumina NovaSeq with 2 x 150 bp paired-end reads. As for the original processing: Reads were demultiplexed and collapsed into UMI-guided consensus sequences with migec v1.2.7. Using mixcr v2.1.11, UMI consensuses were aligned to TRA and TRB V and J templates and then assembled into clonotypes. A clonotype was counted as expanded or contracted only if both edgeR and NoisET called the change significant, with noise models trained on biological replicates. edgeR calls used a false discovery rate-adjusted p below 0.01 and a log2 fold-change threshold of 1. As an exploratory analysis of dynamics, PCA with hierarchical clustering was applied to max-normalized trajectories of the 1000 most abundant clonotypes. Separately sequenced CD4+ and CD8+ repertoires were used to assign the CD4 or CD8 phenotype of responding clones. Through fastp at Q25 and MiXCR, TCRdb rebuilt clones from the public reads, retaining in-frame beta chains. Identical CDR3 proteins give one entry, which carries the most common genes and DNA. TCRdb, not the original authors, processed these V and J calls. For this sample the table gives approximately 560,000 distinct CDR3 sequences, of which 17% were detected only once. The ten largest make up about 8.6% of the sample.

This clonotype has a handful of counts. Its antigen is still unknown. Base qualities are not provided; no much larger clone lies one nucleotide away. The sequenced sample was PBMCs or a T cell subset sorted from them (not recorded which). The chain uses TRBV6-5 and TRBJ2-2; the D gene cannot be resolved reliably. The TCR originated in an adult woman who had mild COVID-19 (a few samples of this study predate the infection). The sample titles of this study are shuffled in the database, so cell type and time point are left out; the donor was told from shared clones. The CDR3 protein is CASKKGGGELFF. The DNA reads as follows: TGTGCCAGCAAGAAGGGCGGCGGGGAGCTGTTTTTT.